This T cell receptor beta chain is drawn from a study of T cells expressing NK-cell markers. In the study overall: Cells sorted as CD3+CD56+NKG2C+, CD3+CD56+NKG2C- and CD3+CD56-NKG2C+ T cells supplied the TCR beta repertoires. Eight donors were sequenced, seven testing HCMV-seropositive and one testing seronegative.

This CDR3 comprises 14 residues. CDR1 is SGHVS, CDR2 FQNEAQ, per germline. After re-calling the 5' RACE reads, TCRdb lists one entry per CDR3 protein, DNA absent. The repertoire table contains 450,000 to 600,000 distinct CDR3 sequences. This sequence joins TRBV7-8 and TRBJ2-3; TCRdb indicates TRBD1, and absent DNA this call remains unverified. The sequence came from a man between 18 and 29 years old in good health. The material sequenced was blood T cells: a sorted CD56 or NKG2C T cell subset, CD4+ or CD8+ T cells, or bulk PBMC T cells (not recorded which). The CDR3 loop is CASSLGDDTDTQYF.